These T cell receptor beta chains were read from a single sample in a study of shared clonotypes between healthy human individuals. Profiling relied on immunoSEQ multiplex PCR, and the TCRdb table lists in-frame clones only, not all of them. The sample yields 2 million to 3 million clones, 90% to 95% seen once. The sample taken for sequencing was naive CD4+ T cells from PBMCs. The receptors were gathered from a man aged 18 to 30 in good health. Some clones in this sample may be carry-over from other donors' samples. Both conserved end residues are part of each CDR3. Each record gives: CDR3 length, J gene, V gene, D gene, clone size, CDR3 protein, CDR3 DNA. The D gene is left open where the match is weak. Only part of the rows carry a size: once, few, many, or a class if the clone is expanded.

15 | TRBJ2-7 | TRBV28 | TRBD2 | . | CASITGTRSSYEQYF | TGTGCCAGCATAACCGGGACTAGGTCCTCCTACGAGCAGTACTTC
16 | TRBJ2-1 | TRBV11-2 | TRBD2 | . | CASSLLAGGHYNEQFF | TGTGCCAGCAGCTTGTTAGCGGGAGGGCATTACAATGAGCAGTTCTTC
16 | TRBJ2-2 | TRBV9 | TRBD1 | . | CASSVEPRGHGGELFF | TGTGCCAGCAGCGTAGAACCCAGGGGGCATGGCGGGGAGCTGTTTTTT
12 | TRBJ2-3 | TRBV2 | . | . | CASREIGDTQYF | TGTGCCAGCAGGGAAATTGGTGATACGCAGTATTTT
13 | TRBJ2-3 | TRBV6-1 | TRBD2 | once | CASLAGGADTQYF | TGTGCCAGCTTAGCGGGAGGGGCAGATACGCAGTATTTT
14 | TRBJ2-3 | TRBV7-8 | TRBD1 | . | CASSLTGETDTQYF | TGTGCCAGCAGCTTAACAGGGGAAACAGATACGCAGTATTTT
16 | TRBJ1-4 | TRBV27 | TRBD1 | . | CASSSNRDRGNEKLFF | TGTGCCAGCAGTTCAAACCGGGACAGGGGTAATGAAAAACTGTTTTTT
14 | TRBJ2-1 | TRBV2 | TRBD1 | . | CASSSDRGIGEQFF | TGTGCCAGCAGTTCGGACAGGGGGATAGGTGAGCAGTTCTTC
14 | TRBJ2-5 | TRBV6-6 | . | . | CASRPSGGQETQYF | TGTGCCAGCAGACCATCCGGGGGCCAAGAGACCCAGTACTTC
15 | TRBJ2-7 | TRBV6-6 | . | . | CASSYSGIVIYEQYF | TGTGCCAGCAGTTACTCCGGGATAGTGATCTACGAGCAGTACTTC
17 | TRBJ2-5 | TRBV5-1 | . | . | CASSISGERWYQETQYF | TGCGCCAGCAGCATCTCTGGGGAGCGGTGGTACCAAGAGACCCAGTACTTC
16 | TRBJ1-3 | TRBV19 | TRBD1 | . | CASSTPGGITGNTIYF | TGTGCCAGTAGCACGCCAGGGGGCATCACTGGAAACACCATATATTTT
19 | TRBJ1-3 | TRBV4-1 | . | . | CASSQARLGGFDSGNTIYF | TGCGCCAGCAGCCAAGCCCGGCTGGGCGGATTCGACTCTGGAAACACCATATATTTT
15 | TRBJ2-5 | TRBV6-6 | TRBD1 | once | CASSYGDRTQETQYF | TGTGCCAGCAGTTACGGGGACAGAACCCAAGAGACCCAGTACTTC
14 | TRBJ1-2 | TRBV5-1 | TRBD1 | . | CASSSGQGPDGYTF | TGCGCCAGCAGCTCGGGACAGGGGCCGGATGGCTACACCTTC
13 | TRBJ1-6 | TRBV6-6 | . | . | CATRPGSNSPLHF | TGTGCCACCCGCCCGGGAAGTAATTCACCCCTCCACTTT
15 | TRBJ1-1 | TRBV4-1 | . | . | CASSHPAGKNTEAFF | TGCGCCAGCAGCCACCCCGCGGGGAAGAACACTGAAGCTTTCTTT
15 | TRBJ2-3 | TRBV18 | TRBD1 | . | CASSLTGSPTDTQYF | TGTGCCAGCTCGCTGACAGGGTCCCCCACAGATACGCAGTATTTT
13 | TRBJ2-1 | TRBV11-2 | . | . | CASRTPPGNEQFF | TGTGCCAGCAGGACACCACCGGGCAATGAGCAGTTCTTC
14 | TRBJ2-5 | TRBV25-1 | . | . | CASSEWKGGETQYF | TGTGCCAGCAGTGAATGGAAAGGGGGGGAGACCCAGTACTTC
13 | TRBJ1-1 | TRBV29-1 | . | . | CSVQMGVNTEAFF | TGCAGCGTTCAAATGGGGGTGAACACTGAAGCTTTCTTT
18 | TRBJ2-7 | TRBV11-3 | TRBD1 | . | CASSLDCDWNRGRYEQYF | TGTGCCAGCAGCTTAGATTGTGATTGGAACAGGGGCAGGTACGAGCAGTACTTC
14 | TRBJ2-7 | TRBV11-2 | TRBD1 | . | CASSGTGGRYEQYF | TGTGCCAGCAGCGGGACAGGGGGCAGATACGAGCAGTACTTC
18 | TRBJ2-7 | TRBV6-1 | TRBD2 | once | CASSEPHPWAGGPYEQYF | TGTGCCAGCAGTGAACCCCACCCGTGGGCGGGAGGGCCCTACGAGCAGTACTTC
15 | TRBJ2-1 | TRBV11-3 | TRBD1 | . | CASSGRDRAYNEQFF | TGTGCCAGCAGCGGCCGGGACAGGGCCTACAATGAGCAGTTCTTC
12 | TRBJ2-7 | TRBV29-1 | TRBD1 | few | CSVGQGTYEQYF | TGCAGCGTTGGACAGGGCACCTACGAGCAGTACTTC
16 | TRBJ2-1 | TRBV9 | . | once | CASTQPKTPSYNEQFF | TGTGCCAGCACCCAACCGAAGACACCCTCCTACAATGAGCAGTTCTTC
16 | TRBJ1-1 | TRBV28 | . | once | CASSLPGGAADTEAFF | TGTGCCAGCAGTCTACCCGGGGGCGCGGCGGATACTGAAGCTTTCTTT
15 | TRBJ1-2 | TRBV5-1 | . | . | CASSEVVGSNYGYTF | TGCGCCAGCAGCGAAGTGGTCGGATCTAACTATGGCTACACCTTC
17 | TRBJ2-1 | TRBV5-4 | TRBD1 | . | CASSLRVRTGIKNEQFF | TGTGCCAGCAGCCTACGGGTAAGGACAGGGATTAAGAATGAGCAGTTCTTC
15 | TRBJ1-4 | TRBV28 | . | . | CASSLGGAANEKLFF | TGTGCCAGCAGCCTAGGAGGGGCGGCTAATGAAAAACTGTTTTTT
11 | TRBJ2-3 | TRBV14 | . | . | CARDIKDTQYF | TGTGCCAGGGACATTAAGGATACGCAGTATTTT
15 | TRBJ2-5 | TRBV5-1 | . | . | CASSNAQGYQETQYF | TGCGCCAGCAGCAATGCCCAGGGGTACCAAGAGACCCAGTACTTC
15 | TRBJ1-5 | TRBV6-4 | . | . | CASRQSVGSHQPQHF | TGTGCCAGCAGACAAAGCGTGGGGAGCCATCAGCCCCAGCATTTT
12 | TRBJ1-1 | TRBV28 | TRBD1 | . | CASTTTGGEAFF | TGTGCCAGCACCACGACAGGGGGGGAAGCTTTCTTT
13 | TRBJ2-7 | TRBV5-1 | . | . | CASSLATDYEQYF | TGCGCCAGCAGCTTGGCAACAGACTACGAGCAGTACTTC
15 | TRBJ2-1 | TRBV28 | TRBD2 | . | CASSLPGLGNNEQFF | TGTGCCAGCAGTTTACCGGGACTAGGAAACAATGAGCAGTTCTTC
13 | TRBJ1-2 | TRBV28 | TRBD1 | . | CASRRGRSYGYTF | TGTGCCAGCAGGAGGGGGCGCAGCTATGGCTACACCTTC
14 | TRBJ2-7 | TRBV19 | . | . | CASSIDGPSYEQYF | TGTGCCAGTAGTATAGATGGGCCCTCCTACGAGCAGTACTTC
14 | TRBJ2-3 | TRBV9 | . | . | CASSVLVVSDTQYF | TGTGCCAGCAGCGTATTAGTAGTGTCAGATACGCAGTATTTT
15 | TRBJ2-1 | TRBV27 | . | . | CASSLIPPPYNEQFF | TGTGCCAGCAGTTTGATACCACCGCCATACAATGAGCAGTTCTTC
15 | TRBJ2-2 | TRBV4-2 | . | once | CASSPKIRAAGELFF | TGTGCCAGCAGCCCGAAAATCCGGGCCGCCGGGGAGCTGTTTTTT
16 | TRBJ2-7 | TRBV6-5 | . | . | CASSYTGESGAYEQYF | TGTGCCAGCAGCTACACCGGGGAGTCTGGGGCCTACGAGCAGTACTTC
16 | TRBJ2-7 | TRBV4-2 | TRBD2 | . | CASSERLAGLSYEQYF | TGTGCCAGCAGCGAAAGACTAGCGGGGCTCTCCTACGAGCAGTACTTC
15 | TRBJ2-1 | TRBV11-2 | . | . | CASSLAVATYNEQFF | TGTGCCAGCAGCTTAGCGGTAGCTACATACAATGAGCAGTTCTTC
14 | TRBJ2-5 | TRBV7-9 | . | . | CASSLGHDGETQYF | TGTGCCAGCAGCTTAGGACACGACGGAGAGACCCAGTACTTC
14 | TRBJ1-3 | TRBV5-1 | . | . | CASSLEGGINTIYF | TGCGCCAGCAGCTTGGAAGGAGGGATAAACACCATATATTTT